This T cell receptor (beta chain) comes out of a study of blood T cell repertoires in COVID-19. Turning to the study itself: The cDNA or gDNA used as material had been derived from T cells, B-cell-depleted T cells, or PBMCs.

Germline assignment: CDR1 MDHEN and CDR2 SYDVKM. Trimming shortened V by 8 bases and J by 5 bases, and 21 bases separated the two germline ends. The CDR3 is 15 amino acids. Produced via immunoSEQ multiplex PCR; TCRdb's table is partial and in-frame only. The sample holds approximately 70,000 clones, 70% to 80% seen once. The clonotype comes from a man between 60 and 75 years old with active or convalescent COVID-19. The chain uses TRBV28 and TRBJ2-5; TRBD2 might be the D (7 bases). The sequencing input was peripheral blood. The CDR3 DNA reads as TGTGCCAGCCTTCCAAGGGGAGGGGGGATGGAGACCCAGTACTTC. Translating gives CASLPRGGGMETQYF.